The entry below describes one TCR beta chain. As originally analysed: Nucleated cell counts were estimated from reference gene primer amplification. Measured with immunoSEQ multiplex PCR; TCRdb has only the in-frame clones, and not every one. V and J calls and clone size are those listed in that table; D and trimming were worked out from the DNA. Of roughly 58,000 clones listed, less than 85% are singletons. This specimen comes from a study of blood T cell repertoires in COVID-19. This CDR3 has 16 residues. Trimming removed 1 base from V and 2 bases from J; junction bases left unmatched: 4. Germline loops: CDR1 SGHTA, CDR2 FQGNSA.

The source is a man aged 70-80 years with active COVID-19. Source material: peripheral blood. The genes are TRBV7-2 and TRBJ1-3, with 8 nucleotides matching TRBD1. This CDR3 reads CASSLVARGPGNTIYF. The CDR3 DNA reads TGTGCCAGCAGCTTAGTGGCCAGGGGGCCTGGAAACACCATATATTTT.